This paragraph covers one T cell receptor beta chain sequence. The specificity of this receptor is unknown. Base quality data are lacking; no much larger clone is found one base away. In the ophthalmopathy patients, disease was moderately to severely active, with a Clinical Activity Score of 3 or more, a NOSPECS grade of 4 or more, and a duration of less than 3 months. Any patient with an uncontrolled infection, another autoimmune disease, pregnancy or lactation was excluded. Diagnoses were established on the basis of clinical symptoms, serum thyroxine and TRAb, thyroid ultrasound, and orbital computed tomography. Ficoll-Paque density gradient centrifugation was used to isolate PBMCs from under 11 ml of fresh peripheral blood. Trizol reagent was used to extract total RNA, and RNA quality was then checked on an Agilent 2100 Bioanalyzer. This entry belongs to a study of T cells in Graves' hyperthyroidism and ophthalmopathy (dated 2019 in TCRdb). With regard to the full study: Peripheral blood was sampled at the time of initial diagnosis, prior to any treatment. An independent validation cohort of 18 to 20 hyperthyroidism patients and 17 patients who later progressed to ophthalmopathy tested prospective prediction of ophthalmopathy. TCR V-J signatures able to tell the groups apart were searched for in a discovery cohort of about a hundred patients, of whom 40 to 45 had Graves' ophthalmopathy and roughly 59 had stable Graves' hyperthyroidism. The paper describes TCR Vbeta CDR3 sequencing of some 130 peripheral blood samples, made up of 43 ophthalmopathy patients, some 80 hyperthyroidism patients and around 17 progressor patients. The approximately 100 discovery patients were randomly divided into training and test sets at a 7:3 ratio. Following sampling, methimazole starting at 30 mg daily was given to hyperthyroidism patients, and high-dose intravenous methylprednisolone was given to ophthalmopathy patients. The study also compared thyroid tissue and blood T-cell repertoires from about 6 Graves' hyperthyroidism patients.

In the germline V gene, CDR1 corresponds to SNHLY and CDR2 to FYNNEI. Clipping removes 5 bases from V and 5 bases from J, with 7 as the unmatched junction base count. Including the terminal cysteine and phenylalanine, the CDR3 comprises 15 residues. CDR3 DNA is the only sequence kept; it has 45 bases, read in frame from the first base. Overall results and qualifications from the work: In cross-validation, a model built on a 13 V-J signature told ophthalmopathy apart from stable hyperthyroidism with 87.88% sensitivity and about 81% specificity, and in testing the same model reached 80%/75%. Most expanded thyroid clonotypes (frequency above 0.001) were also detected in blood, a finding suggesting that blood repertoires may reflect thyroid immune responses. In validation, the model predicted progression to ophthalmopathy a median of roughly 6.2 months before onset, with roughly 70% sensitivity and just under 75% specificity. No statistical method was used to set the sample size in advance, and investigators knew the group allocation.

The TCR beta CDR3 regions were amplified from the RNA transcripts. For the first round of RT-PCR on the TCR CDR3, the HTBI primer set was used together with the Qiagen OneStep RT-PCR kit. Libraries were constructed in a second round of multiplex PCR, after which size selection and purification were carried out. Libraries were sequenced paired-end with 100 bp reads on an Illumina HiSeq2000. The study's processing was this. Raw data were processed with SOAPnuke, discarding reads with adapters, uncalled bases, mean Phred below 15, or no exact constant-primer or identifier match. High-quality paired reads were merged using COPE v1.2.5, and each unique nucleotide sequence was defined as a clonotype. MiTCR v1.1 was used to align clonotypes to the IMGT TRBV, TRBD and TRBJ reference segments. The analysis included only V-J combinations with a frequency above 0.0001, which together covered approximately 99% of the repertoires. A TCS score was defined as the ratio between F50 (clonal expansion) and ExV (chaos), using BLOSUM62-based TCRdist between CDR3 peptides within each V-J. Welch's t-statistics and random forest reduced around 550 V-J features to 10 to 15, which were used in a naive Bayes classifier (R e1071). Using fastp at Q25 and MiXCR, TCRdb reprocessed the public reads and kept productive beta chains. Under each unique CDR3 protein, matching rows form one entry showing the most common genes and DNA. For this entry, the V and J calls and clone size follow TCRdb and not the study's own pipeline. The table for this sample lists around 520,000 distinct CDR3 sequences; around 22% of them were counted only once. Together, the top ten hold about 11% of the sample.

Input material: blood. The V and J genes are TRBV2 and TRBJ2-7; the junction holds 12 bases that match TRBD2. This sequence was found in a woman under 40 with Graves' ophthalmopathy. The sequence in DNA is TGTGCCAGCAGTATACGACTAGCGGGAGTAGACGAGCAGTACTTC. It encodes CASSIRLAGVDEQYF.